This T cell receptor beta chain was sequenced in a study of read filtering for tumor transcriptome and immune sequencing. Whole-study findings and limits: The CD138-negative fraction was mixed bone marrow immune cells, not pure T cells.

The CDR3 length is 15 residues. V lost 4 bases and J 7 bases, leaving 19 bases between the germline ends. In regard to this clonotype: Its antigen is still unknown. This clone may be a read error of a much larger clone one base away.

This library used approximately 370 ng RNA and molecular barcoded adaptors spanning alpha/delta and beta/gamma chains. One entry per CDR3 protein results from TCRdb running MiXCR on the reads. Of 40,000 or so distinct CDR3 sequences detected, around 15% appear once; the ten largest clones hold approximately 31%. The sequencing input was a population of CD138-negative cells sorted from bone marrow. This chain links TRBV12-3 or TRBV12-4 with TRBJ1-2; D remains ambiguous. This sequence was found in a donor at least 40 years old with multiple myeloma. The CDR3 protein is CASSSPPGRPCGYTF. The CDR3 DNA follows: TGTGCCAGCAGTTCTCCCCCCGGACGGCCCTGTGGCTACACCTTC.